A selection of T cell receptor beta chains follows, all from one sample in a study of identical twins. TCRdb itself ran the 5' RACE reads through MiXCR, one entry per CDR3 protein. Of about 240,000 distinct CDR3 sequences listed, about 12% are singletons. This sample was also put to use in a study of yellow fever vaccine responses in identical twins.

Sequencing used memory (CD45RO+) T cells sorted from blood. The source is a woman aged 18-29 years in good health. Both conserved end residues are part of each CDR3. A D gene is named only where the DNA matches it firmly. Only part of the rows carry a size: once, few, many, or a class if the clone is expanded.

d_gene,abundance,v_gene,j_gene,CDR3aa,CDR3nt
TRBD2,.,TRBV20-1,TRBJ2-7,CSARDQRGSYEQYF,TGCAGTGCTAGAGATCAGCGGGGATCCTACGAGCAGTACTTC
TRBD2,many,TRBV2,TRBJ2-2,CASSAAGGGTGELFF,TGTGCCAGCAGTGCGGCGGGAGGCGGAACCGGGGAGCTGTTTTTT
.,few,TRBV5-1,TRBJ1-2,CASSLFSQTHGYTF,TGCGCCAGCAGCTTGTTCTCCCAAACTCATGGCTACACCTTC
TRBD2,.,TRBV20-1,TRBJ2-7,CSVDTGTSGTYEQYF,TGCAGTGTTGATACCGGGACTAGCGGGACCTACGAGCAGTACTTC
TRBD2,few,TRBV5-1,TRBJ2-1,CASRRTSGGASEQFF,TGCGCCAGCAGGAGGACTAGCGGGGGGGCGTCGGAACAGTTCTTC
TRBD1,.,TRBV7-9,TRBJ2-2,CASSLEDRETGELFF,TGTGCCAGCAGCTTAGAGGACAGGGAAACCGGGGAGCTGTTTTTT
TRBD2,.,TRBV30,TRBJ2-1,CAWSVDSGRGNEQFF,TGTGCCTGGAGTGTAGATAGCGGGAGAGGCAATGAGCAGTTCTTC
TRBD2,.,TRBV30,TRBJ2-3,CACPGLAGGTDTQYF,TGTGCCTGTCCCGGACTAGCGGGAGGCACAGATACGCAGTATTTT
.,many,TRBV14,TRBJ1-2,CASSPQGYGYTF,TGTGCCAGCAGCCCGCAGGGCTATGGCTACACCTTC
.,few,TRBV6-1,TRBJ2-7,CASSEAQRSDYEQYF,TGTGCCAGCAGTGAAGCCCAGCGGTCGGACTACGAGCAGTACTTC
.,few,TRBV11-2,TRBJ2-1,CASSLPGRDNEQFF,TGTGCCAGCAGCTTACCAGGACGCGACAATGAGCAGTTCTTC
.,.,TRBV7-2,TRBJ2-7,CASSLTSGPPYEQYF,TGTGCCAGCAGCTTGACCTCAGGGCCCCCCTACGAGCAGTACTTC
TRBD1,.,TRBV6-1,TRBJ2-1,CASSIQGAPPYNEQFF,TGTGCCAGCAGTATTCAGGGGGCTCCCCCCTACAATGAGCAGTTCTTC
TRBD1,.,TRBV27,TRBJ1-5,CASRDRNSNQPQHF,TGTGCCAGCAGGGACAGGAATAGCAATCAGCCCCAGCATTTT
.,.,TRBV6-4,TRBJ2-6,CASSRDSGANVLTF,TGTGCCAGCAGTCGTGACTCTGGGGCCAACGTCCTGACTTTC
.,.,TRBV7-9,TRBJ2-1,CASSSGALYNEQFF,TGTGCCAGCAGCTCAGGGGCCCTCTACAATGAGCAGTTCTTC
TRBD2,.,TRBV6-1,TRBJ2-1,CASSPGTTYNEQFF,TGTGCCAGCAGCCCAGGGACTACCTACAATGAGCAGTTCTTC
TRBD1,.,TRBV5-5,TRBJ2-3,CASSLLRGTGGTDTQYF,TGTGCCAGCAGCCTACTGCGTGGGACAGGGGGCACAGATACGCAGTATTTT
.,.,TRBV11-2,TRBJ2-7,CASSDLQGSGLAAAYEQYF,TGTGCCAGCAGCGATTTACAGGGGTCGGGGCTAGCGGCCGCCTACGAGCAGTACTTC
.,.,TRBV6-2/TRBV6-3,TRBJ2-7,CASTPSSSYEQYF,TGTGCCAGCACCCCCAGCAGCTCCTACGAGCAGTACTTC
.,.,TRBV6-5,TRBJ2-2,CASSYEGTLNTGELFF,TGTGCCAGCAGTTACGAGGGGACTTTGAACACCGGGGAGCTGTTTTTT
.,few,TRBV3-1,TRBJ2-2,CASSQRSTGELFF,TGTGCCAGCAGCCAACGGTCCACCGGGGAGCTGTTTTTT
TRBD1,.,TRBV20-1,TRBJ1-1,CSAARQGSNTEAFF,TGCAGTGCGGCCCGACAGGGATCAAACACTGAAGCTTTCTTT
TRBD1,.,TRBV2,TRBJ2-5,CASRQGKRGETQYF,TGTGCCAGTAGACAGGGAAAGAGGGGAGAGACCCAGTACTTC
TRBD1,many,TRBV29-1,TRBJ2-5,CSVARTGETQYF,TGCAGCGTTGCCCGGACAGGCGAGACCCAGTACTTC
.,many,TRBV6-5,TRBJ1-1,CASSYSILGVTEAFF,TGTGCCAGCAGTTACTCGATCCTGGGGGTCACTGAAGCTTTCTTT
TRBD2,few,TRBV6-1,TRBJ2-1,CASSPASGGYNEQFF,TGTGCCAGCAGCCCAGCTAGCGGGGGGTACAATGAGCAGTTCTTC
TRBD2,.,TRBV10-3,TRBJ2-5,CAISERTSGTGETQYF,TGTGCCATCAGTGAAAGGACTAGCGGGACTGGAGAGACCCAGTACTTC
TRBD2,few,TRBV4-3,TRBJ2-5,CASSQQTSAGGGETQYF,TGCGCCAGCAGCCAACAAACCTCGGCGGGAGGGGGAGAGACCCAGTACTTC
.,.,TRBV20-1,TRBJ2-1,CSARKARSSYNEQFF,TGCAGTGCTAGAAAAGCGAGGAGTTCCTACAATGAGCAGTTCTTC
.,.,TRBV30,TRBJ2-2,CAWKYRGTDTGELFF,TGTGCCTGGAAGTACCGCGGCACGGACACCGGGGAGCTGTTTTTT
.,.,TRBV20-1,TRBJ2-2,CSARDQLGPGELFF,TGCAGTGCTAGAGATCAGCTAGGGCCCGGGGAGCTGTTTTTT
TRBD2,many,TRBV4-2,TRBJ2-1,CASSQLAGGLNEQFF,TGTGCCAGCAGCCAGCTAGCGGGGGGGCTCAATGAGCAGTTCTTC
.,.,TRBV5-1,TRBJ1-4,CASTRGKNEKLFF,TGCGCCAGCACGAGGGGGAAGAATGAAAAACTGTTTTTT
.,.,TRBV2,TRBJ1-1,CASREVASAGEAFF,TGTGCCAGCAGGGAGGTAGCGAGCGCTGGTGAAGCTTTCTTT
.,.,TRBV5-1,TRBJ2-1,CASSPERGFSSYNEQFF,TGCGCCAGCAGCCCCGAGAGGGGCTTCAGCTCCTACAATGAGCAGTTCTTC
.,many,TRBV2,TRBJ2-2,CASSVDTGELFF,TGTGCCAGCAGCGTGGACACCGGGGAGCTGTTTTTT
TRBD1,.,TRBV6-1,TRBJ2-2,CASNLQGSPNTGELFF,TGTGCCAGCAACCTACAGGGGAGCCCTAACACCGGGGAGCTGTTTTTT
.,many,TRBV7-9,TRBJ2-1,CASSSTGTEQFF,TGTGCCAGCAGCTCAACCGGGACCGAACAGTTCTTC
TRBD1,few,TRBV7-8,TRBJ2-7,CASSLGAGGLDEQYF,TGTGCCAGCAGCTTAGGGGCAGGGGGCCTCGACGAGCAGTACTTC
.,.,TRBV12-3/TRBV12-4,TRBJ1-5,CASSLGRSSNQPQHF,TGTGCCAGCAGTTTAGGAAGGAGCAGCAATCAGCCCCAGCATTTT
.,.,TRBV27,TRBJ1-2,CASSSTGQYGYTF,TGTGCCAGCAGCTCGACAGGACAATATGGCTACACCTTC
TRBD1,many,TRBV12-3/TRBV12-4,TRBJ2-3,CASSQLTGKEDTQYF,TGTGCCAGCAGTCAGCTGACAGGGAAAGAAGATACGCAGTATTTT